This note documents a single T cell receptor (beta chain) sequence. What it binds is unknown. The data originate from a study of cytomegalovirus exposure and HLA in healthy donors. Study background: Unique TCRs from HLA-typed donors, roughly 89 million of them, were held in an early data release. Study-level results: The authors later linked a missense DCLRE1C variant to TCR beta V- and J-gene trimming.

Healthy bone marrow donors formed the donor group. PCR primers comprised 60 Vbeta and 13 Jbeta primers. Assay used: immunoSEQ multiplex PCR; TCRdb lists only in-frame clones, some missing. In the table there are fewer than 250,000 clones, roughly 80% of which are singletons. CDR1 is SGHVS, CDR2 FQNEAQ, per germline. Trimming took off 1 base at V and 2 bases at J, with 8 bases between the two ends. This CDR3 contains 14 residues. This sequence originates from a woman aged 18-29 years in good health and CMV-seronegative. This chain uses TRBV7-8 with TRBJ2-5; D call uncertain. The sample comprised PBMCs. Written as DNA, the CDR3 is TGTGCCAGCAGCTTAGACTTAATGCAAGAGACCCAGTACTTC. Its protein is CASSLDLMQETQYF.